This TCR beta chain was found in a study of shared clonotypes between healthy human individuals. To note about this clone: The antigen remains undetermined.

V lost 5 bases, J lost 4 bases, and 9 bases stayed unmatched. CDR1 and CDR2 (germline): LNHNV, YYDKDF (reference sequence). The CDR3 spans 16 residues. CD45RO-negative cells were positively selected for CCR7, leaving out terminally differentiated effector memory CD45RA+ cells. Sequencing used immunoSEQ multiplex PCR; TCRdb keeps in-frame clones, though not all of them. Of around 1,900,000 clones in the sample, over 85% were seen once. Findings of the study overall: Richness estimates generally favored naive over memory subsets.

This sequence originates from a young man in good health. Some clones in this sample may be carry-over from other donors' samples. The V call is TRBV15, the J call TRBJ2-5; 11 positions match TRBD1. The sample consisted of naive CD8+ T cells from PBMCs. In DNA form, the CDR3 reads TGTGCCACCAGCGGCCCAGGACAGGGGGCCGGAGAGACCCAGTACTTC. Its translation is CATSGPGQGAGETQYF.